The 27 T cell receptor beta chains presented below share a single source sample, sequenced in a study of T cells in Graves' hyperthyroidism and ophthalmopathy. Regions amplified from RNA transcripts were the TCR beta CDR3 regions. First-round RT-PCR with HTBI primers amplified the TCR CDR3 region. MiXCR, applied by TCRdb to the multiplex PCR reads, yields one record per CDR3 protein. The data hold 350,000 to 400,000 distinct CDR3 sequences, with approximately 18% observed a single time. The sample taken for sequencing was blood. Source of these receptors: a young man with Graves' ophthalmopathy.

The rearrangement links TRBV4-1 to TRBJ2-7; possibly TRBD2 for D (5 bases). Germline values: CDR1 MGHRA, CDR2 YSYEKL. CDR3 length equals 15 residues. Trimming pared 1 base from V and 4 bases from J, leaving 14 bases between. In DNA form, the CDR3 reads TGCGCCAGCAGCCAAGTAATGCAGCCGGGATACGAGCAGTACTTC. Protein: CASSQVMQPGYEQYF.

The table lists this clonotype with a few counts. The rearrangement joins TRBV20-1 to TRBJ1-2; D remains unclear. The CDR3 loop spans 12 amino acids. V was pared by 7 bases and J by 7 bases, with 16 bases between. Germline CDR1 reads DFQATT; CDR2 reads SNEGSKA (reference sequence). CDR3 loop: CSGQQYPGGYTF. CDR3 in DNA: TGCAGTGGCCAGCAGTACCCGGGTGGCTACACCTTC.

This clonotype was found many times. CDR3 DNA sequence: TGTGCCAGCAGTTCCGGGACTAGCGCCCTGAACACCGGGGAGCTGTTTTTT. This gives the protein CASSSGTSALNTGELFF. This chain joins TRBV5-6 and TRBJ2-2, with 10 bases aligning to TRBD2. In germline, CDR1 is SGHDT, CDR2 YYEEEE. CDR3 length equals 17 residues. V dropped 5 bases and J dropped 1; count of bases not matched to a gene: 8.

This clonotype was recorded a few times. Here the CDR3 reads CARRAGGHSRVYNEQFF. Written as DNA, the CDR3 is TGTGCCAGGAGGGCGGGGGGGCATAGTAGGGTCTACAATGAGCAGTTCTTC. The chain combines TRBV24-1 with TRBJ2-1; 9 bases line up with TRBD2. The trim removed 11 bases at V and 3 bases at J, leaving 16 bases unmatched. This CDR3 is built from 17 residues. Germline V lookup: CDR1 KGHDR, CDR2 SFDVKD.

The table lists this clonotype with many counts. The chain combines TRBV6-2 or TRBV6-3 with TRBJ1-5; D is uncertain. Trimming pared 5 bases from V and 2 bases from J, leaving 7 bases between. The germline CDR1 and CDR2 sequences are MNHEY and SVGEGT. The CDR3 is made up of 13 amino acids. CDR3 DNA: TGTGCCAGCAGTGGAGGTGGCAATCAGCCCCAGCATTTT. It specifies CASSGGGNQPQHF.

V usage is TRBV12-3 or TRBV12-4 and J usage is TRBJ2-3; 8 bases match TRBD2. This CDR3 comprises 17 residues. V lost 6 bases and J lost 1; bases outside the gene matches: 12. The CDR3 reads CASSLTAGGTGTDTQYF. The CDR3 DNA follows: TGTGCCAGCAGCTTAACGGCGGGGGGCACTGGCACAGATACGCAGTATTTT.

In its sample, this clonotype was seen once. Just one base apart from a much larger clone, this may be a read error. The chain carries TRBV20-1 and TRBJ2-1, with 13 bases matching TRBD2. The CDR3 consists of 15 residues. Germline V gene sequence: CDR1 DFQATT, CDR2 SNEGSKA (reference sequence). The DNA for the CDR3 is TGCAGTACCCCGACTAGCGGGGGGTCCTACAATAAGCAGTTCTTC. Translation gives CSTPTSGGSYNKQFF.

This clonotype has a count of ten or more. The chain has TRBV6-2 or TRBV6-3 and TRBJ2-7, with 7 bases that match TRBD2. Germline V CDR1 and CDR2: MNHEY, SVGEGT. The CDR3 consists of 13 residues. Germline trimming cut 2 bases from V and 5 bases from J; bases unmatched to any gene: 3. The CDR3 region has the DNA TGTGCCAGCAGTTACGGGGGGGTCGACGAGCAGTACTTC. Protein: CASSYGGVDEQYF.

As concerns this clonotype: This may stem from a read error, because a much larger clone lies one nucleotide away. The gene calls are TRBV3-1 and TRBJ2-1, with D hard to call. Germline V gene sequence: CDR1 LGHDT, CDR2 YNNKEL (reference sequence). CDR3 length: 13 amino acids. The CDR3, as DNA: TGTGCCAGCATCCAAGGCAGTAACAATGAGCAGTTCTTC. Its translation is CASIQGSNNEQFF.

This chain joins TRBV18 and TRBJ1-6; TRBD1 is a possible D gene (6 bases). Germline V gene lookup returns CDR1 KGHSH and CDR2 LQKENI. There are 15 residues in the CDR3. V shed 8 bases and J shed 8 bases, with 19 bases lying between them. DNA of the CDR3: TGTGCCAGCGCCGCCCGTGGGGGCGGTGATTCACCCCTCCACTTT. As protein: CASAARGGGDSPLHF.

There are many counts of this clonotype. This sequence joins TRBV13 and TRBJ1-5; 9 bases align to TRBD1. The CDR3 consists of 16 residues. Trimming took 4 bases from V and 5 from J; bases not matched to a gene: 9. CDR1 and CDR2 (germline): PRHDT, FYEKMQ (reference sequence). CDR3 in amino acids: CASSSPGTGKDQPQHF. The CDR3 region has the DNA TGTGCCAGCAGCTCGCCCGGGACAGGGAAAGATCAGCCCCAGCATTTT.

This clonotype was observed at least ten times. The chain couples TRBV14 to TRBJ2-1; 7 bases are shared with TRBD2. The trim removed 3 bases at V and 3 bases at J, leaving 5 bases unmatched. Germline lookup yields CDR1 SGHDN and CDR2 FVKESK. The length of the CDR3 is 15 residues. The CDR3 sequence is CASSHGASGYNEQFF. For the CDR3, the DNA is TGTGCCAGCAGCCATGGGGCTAGCGGCTACAATGAGCAGTTCTTC.

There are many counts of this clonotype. The CDR3 bases are TGTGCCAGCAGCTTAGAGTTTGCTAGGGCTGAAGCTTTCTTT. Protein sequence: CASSLEFARAEAFF. The rearrangement uses TRBV11-2 and TRBJ1-1, with D unclear. Germline V gene data show CDR1 as SGHAT and CDR2 as FQNNGV. CDR3 size: 14 residues. The V end was cut by 0 bases, the J end by 6 bases, with 11 bases between.

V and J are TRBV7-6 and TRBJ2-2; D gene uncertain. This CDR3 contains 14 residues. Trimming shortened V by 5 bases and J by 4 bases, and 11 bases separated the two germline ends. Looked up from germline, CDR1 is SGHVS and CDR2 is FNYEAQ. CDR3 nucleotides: TGTGCCAGCAGCCTGACTCCTGCCACCGGGGAGCTGTTTTTT. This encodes CASSLTPATGELFF.

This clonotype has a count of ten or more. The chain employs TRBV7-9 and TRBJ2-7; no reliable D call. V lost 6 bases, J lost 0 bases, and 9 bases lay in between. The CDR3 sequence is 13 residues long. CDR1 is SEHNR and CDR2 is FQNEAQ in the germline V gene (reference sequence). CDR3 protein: CASSLDASYEQYF. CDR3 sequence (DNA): TGTGCCAGCAGTCTGGACGCCTCCTACGAGCAGTACTTC.

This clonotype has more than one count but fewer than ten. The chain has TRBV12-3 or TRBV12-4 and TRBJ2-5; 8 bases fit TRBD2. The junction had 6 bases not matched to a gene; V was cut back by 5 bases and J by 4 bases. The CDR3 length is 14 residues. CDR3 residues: CASSPGGVVETQYF. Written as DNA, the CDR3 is TGTGCCAGCAGTCCCGGGGGGGTAGTAGAGACCCAGTACTTC.

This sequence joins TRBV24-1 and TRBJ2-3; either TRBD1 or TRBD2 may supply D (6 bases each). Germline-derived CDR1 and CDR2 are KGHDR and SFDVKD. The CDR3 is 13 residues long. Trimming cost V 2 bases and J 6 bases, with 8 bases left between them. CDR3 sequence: CATSDSGGDTQYF. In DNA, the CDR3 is TGTGCCACCAGTGATTCCGGGGGCGATACGCAGTATTTT.

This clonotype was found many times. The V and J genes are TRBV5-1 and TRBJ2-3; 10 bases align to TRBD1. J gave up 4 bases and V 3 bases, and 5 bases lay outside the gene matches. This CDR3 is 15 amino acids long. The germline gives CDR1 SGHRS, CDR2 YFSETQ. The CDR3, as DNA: TGCGCCAGCAGCTCAGGACAGGGGGGCGCAGATACGCAGTATTTT. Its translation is CASSSGQGGADTQYF. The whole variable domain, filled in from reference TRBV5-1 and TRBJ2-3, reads KAGVTQTPRYLIKTRGQQVTLSCSPISGHRSVSWYQQTPGQGLQFLFEYFSETQRNKGNFPGRFSGRQFSNSRSEMNVSTLELGDSALYLCASSSGQGGADTQYFGPGTRLTVL.

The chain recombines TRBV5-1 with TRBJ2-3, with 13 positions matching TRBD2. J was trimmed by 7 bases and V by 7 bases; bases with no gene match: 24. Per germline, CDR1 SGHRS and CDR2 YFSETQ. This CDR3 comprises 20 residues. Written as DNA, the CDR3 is TGCGCCAGCCGGGATAACCGGGACACCGAGACTAGCGGGAGGAAGTATACGCAGTATTTT. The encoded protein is CASRDNRDTETSGRKYTQYF.

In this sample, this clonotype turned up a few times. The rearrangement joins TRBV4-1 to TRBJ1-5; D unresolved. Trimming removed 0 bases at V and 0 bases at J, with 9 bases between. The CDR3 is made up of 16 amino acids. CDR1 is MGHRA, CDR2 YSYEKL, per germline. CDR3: CASSQEGDYSNQPQHF. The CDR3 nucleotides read TGCGCCAGCAGCCAAGAGGGAGATTATAGCAATCAGCCCCAGCATTTT.

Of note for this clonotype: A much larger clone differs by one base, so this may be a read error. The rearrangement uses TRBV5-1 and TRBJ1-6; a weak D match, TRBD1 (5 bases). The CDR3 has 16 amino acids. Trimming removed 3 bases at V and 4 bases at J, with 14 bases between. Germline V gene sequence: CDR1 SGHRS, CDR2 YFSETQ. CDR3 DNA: TGCGCCAGCAGCTCGTCTCCGGGACGGTATAATTCACCCCTCCACTTT. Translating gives CASSSSPGRYNSPLHF.

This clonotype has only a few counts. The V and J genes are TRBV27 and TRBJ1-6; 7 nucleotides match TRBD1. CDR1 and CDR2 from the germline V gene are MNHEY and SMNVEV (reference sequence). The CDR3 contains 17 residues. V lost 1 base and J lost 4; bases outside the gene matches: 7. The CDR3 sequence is CASSLWTGDFYNSPLHF. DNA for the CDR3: TGTGCCAGCAGTTTATGGACAGGTGACTTTTATAATTCACCCCTCCACTTT.

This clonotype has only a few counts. CDR3 DNA: TGTGCCTGGGAAGCAAGACCGGAGAAGAGCTCCTACGAGCAGTACTTC. Translating gives CAWEARPEKSSYEQYF. This chain joins TRBV30 and TRBJ2-7, with D unresolved. V lost 5 bases and J lost 0, with 20 bases in between. The CDR3 length is 16 residues. Germline values: CDR1 GTSNPN, CDR2 SVGIG (reference sequence).

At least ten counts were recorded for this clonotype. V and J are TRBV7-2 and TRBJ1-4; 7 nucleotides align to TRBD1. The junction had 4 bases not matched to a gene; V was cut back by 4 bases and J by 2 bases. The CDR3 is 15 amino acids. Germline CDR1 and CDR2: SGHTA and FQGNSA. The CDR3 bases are TGTGCCAGCAGCTCGACAGGGACCACTAATGAAAAACTGTTTTTT. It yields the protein CASSSTGTTNEKLFF.

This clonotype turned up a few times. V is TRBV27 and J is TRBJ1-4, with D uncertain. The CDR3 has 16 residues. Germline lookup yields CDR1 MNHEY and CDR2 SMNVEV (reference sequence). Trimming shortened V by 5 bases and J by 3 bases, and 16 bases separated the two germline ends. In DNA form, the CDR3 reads TGTGCCAGCAGTACTATTCAATTCGGGTCTAATGAAAAACTGTTTTTT. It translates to CASSTIQFGSNEKLFF. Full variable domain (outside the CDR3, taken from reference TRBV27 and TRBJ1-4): EAQVTQNPRYLITVTGKKLTVTCSQNMNHEYMSWYRQDPGLGLRQIYYSMNVEVTDKGDVPEGYKVSRKEKRNFPLILESPSPNQTSLYFCASSTIQFGSNEKLFFGSGTQLSVL.

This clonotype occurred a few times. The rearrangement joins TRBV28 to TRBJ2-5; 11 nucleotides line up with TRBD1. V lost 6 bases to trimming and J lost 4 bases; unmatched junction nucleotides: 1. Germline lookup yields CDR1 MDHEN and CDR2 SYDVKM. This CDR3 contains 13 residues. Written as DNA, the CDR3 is TGTGCCAGCAGGGACAGGGGGCGAGAGACCCAGTACTTC. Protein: CASRDRGRETQYF.

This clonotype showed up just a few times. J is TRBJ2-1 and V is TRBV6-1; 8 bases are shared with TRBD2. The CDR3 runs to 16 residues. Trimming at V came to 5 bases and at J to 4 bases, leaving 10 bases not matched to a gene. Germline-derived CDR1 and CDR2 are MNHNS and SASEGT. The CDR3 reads CASSSLERGLYNEQFF. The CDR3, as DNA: TGTGCCAGCAGTTCCCTGGAGCGGGGGCTATACAATGAGCAGTTCTTC.